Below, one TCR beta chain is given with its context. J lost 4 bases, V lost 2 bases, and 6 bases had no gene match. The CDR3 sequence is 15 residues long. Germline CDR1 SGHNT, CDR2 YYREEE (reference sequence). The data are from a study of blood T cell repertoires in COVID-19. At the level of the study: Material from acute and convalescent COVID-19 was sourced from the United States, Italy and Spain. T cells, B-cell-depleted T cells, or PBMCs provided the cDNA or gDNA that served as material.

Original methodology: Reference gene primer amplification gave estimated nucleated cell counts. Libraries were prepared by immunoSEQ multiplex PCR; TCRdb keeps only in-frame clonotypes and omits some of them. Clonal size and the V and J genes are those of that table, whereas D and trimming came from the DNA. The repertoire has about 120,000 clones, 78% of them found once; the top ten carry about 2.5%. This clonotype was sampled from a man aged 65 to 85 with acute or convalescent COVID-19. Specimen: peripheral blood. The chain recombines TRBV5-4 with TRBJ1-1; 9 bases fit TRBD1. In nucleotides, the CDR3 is TGTGCCAGCAGCTTCCCCGGGACAGGGCTCACTGAAGCTTTCTTT. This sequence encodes CASSFPGTGLTEAFF.